These 18 T cell receptor beta chains came from one sample sequenced in a study of blood T cell repertoires in COVID-19. Repertoires were generated with immunoSEQ multiplex PCR, while TCRdb's copy carries only in-frame clones and drops some. Altogether roughly 190,000 clones are present, 80% to 90% being singletons, with the ten largest covering approximately 11%. The sequenced sample consisted of peripheral blood. These receptors all come from a woman aged 60-75 years with COVID-19, enrolled during active disease.

The chain carries TRBV27 and TRBJ2-1; 8 positions agree with TRBD2. Trimming cost V 1 base and J 9 bases; bases outside gene matches: 11. This CDR3 has 16 amino acids. Germline V gives CDR1 MNHEY, CDR2 SMNVEV (reference sequence). CDR3 DNA: TGTGCCAGCAGTTTATGGAGCGGGAGAAAGTTGGGTGAGCAGTTCTTC. This translates into CASSLWSGRKLGEQFF.

This sequence joins TRBV24-1 and TRBJ1-2; D call uncertain. This CDR3 has 15 amino acids. Germline V lookup: CDR1 KGHDR, CDR2 SFDVKD. Trimming stripped 4 bases from V and 0 bases from J, with 11 bases between. The CDR3 DNA sequence: TGTGCCACCAGTGACCCGGGGTCTACTAACTATGGCTACACCTTC. It is translated as CATSDPGSTNYGYTF.

The rearrangement uses TRBV3-1 (or the pseudogene TRBV3-2) and TRBJ1-3, with 9 bases lining up with TRBD1. V shed 1 base, J shed 2 bases, and the junction held 3 bases outside the gene matches. Germline CDR1 and CDR2: LGHDT and YNNKEL (reference sequence). The CDR3 has 16 residues. The CDR3 DNA sequence: TGTGCCAGCAGCCAAGGGACAGGGGCAGCTGGAAACACCATATATTTT. It is translated as CASSQGTGAAGNTIYF.

The sample holds one count of this clone. CDR3 region: CASSPSGTSGQETQYF. The CDR3 DNA is TGTGCCAGCAGCCCCTCCGGGACTAGCGGACAAGAGACCCAGTACTTC. The chain has TRBV11-3 and TRBJ2-5, with 11 positions matching TRBD2. From germline, CDR1 is SGHNT and CDR2 YENEEA. With V trimmed by 5 bases and J by 2 bases, 7 bases remained unmatched. The CDR3 sequence is 16 residues long.

This rearrangement joins TRBV10-2 to TRBJ2-7, with D perhaps TRBD1 (5 bases). Looked up from germline, CDR1 is WSHSY and CDR2 is SAAADI. V shed 2 bases and J shed 5 bases, with 10 bases lying between them. CDR3 length: 13 amino acids. CDR3 in DNA: TGCGCCAGCAGTGAGCCCTGGGGCAACGAGCAGTACTTC. It yields the protein CASSEPWGNEQYF.

The chain joins TRBV4-3 to TRBJ2-1, with 13 bases that match TRBD2. In germline, CDR1 is LGHNA, CDR2 YSLEER. After removal of 4 bases from V and 8 bases from J, the junction contained 5 bases not matched to a gene. This CDR3 spans 15 amino acids. The DNA for the CDR3 is TGCGCCAGCAGCCGCGGACTAGCGGGAGAGTATGAGCAGTTCTTC. This sequence encodes CASSRGLAGEYEQFF.

V and J are TRBV12-1 and TRBJ2-5; the DNA was not compared with TRBD2, the D call given in the table. TRBV12-1 is reported as a pseudogene. The CDR3 has 18 residues. The CDR3 here is CASSVPGLAPKYQETQYF. The CDR3 DNA sequence: TGTGCCAGCAGCGTCCCGGGACTAGCGCCAAAGTACCAAGAGACCCAGTACTTC.

The rearrangement joins TRBV9 to TRBJ1-2; D may be TRBD1 (5 bases). This CDR3 has 15 residues. Germline values: CDR1 SGDLS, CDR2 YYNGEE. The V gene lost 4 bases and the J gene lost 2 bases, with 15 bases spanning the gap. The CDR3 loop is CASSSPRGGNYGYTF. CDR3 bases: TGTGCCAGCAGCTCCCCTCGGGGGGGAAACTATGGCTACACCTTC. Full variable domain (outside the CDR3, taken from reference TRBV9 and TRBJ1-2): DSGVTQTPKHLITATGQRVTLRCSPRSGDLSVYWYQQSLDQGLQFLIQYYNGEERAKGNILERFSAQQFPDLHSELNLSSLELGDSALYFCASSSPRGGNYGYTFGSGTRLTVV.

This chain uses TRBV3-1 (or the pseudogene TRBV3-2) with TRBJ1-6, with unresolved D. The V and J ends lost 1 base and 5 bases respectively, with 9 bases between them. Germline V lookup: CDR1 LGHDT, CDR2 YNNKEL (reference sequence). The CDR3 totals 15 residues. The CDR3 DNA is TGTGCCAGCAGCCAAGGAAGCAGGAATAATTCACCCCTCCACTTT. Translating it yields CASSQGSRNNSPLHF.

This chain joins TRBV6-5 and TRBJ2-5, with 8 bases aligning to TRBD1. Per germline, CDR1 MNHEY and CDR2 SVGAGI. The CDR3 contains 14 residues. V dropped 7 bases and J dropped 1; count of bases not matched to a gene: 5. In DNA form, the CDR3 reads TGTGCCAGCACCCCTGGACAGGGCCAAGAGACCCAGTACTTC. It codes for CASTPGQGQETQYF.

The chain has TRBV24-1 and TRBJ1-2, with a tentative D call TRBD1 (5 bases). V was pared by 7 bases and J by 0 bases, with 20 bases between. This CDR3 region has 17 residues. CDR1 and CDR2 from the germline V gene are KGHDR and SFDVKD. CDR3 residues: CATSVDGAQGTNYGYTF. CDR3 DNA sequence: TGTGCCACCAGCGTTGATGGAGCTCAGGGAACTAACTATGGCTACACCTTC.

The table lists this clone with a few counts. The rearrangement links TRBV19 to TRBJ2-5, with D perhaps TRBD1 (5 bases). The germline CDR1 and CDR2 sequences are LNHDA and SQIVND (reference sequence). The CDR3 is made up of 14 amino acids. V shed 1 base and J shed 4 bases, with 10 bases lying between them. The CDR3 coding sequence is TGTGCCAGTAGTATAGGGGCAGGGCTAGAGACCCAGTACTTC. It yields the protein CASSIGAGLETQYF. Together with reference TRBV19 and TRBJ2-5, the CDR3 gives the full variable domain: DGGITQSPKYLFRKEGQNVTLSCEQNLNHDAMYWYRQDPGQGLRLIYYSQIVNDFQKGDIAEGYSVSREKKESFPLTVTSAQKNPTAFYLCASSIGAGLETQYFGPGTRLLVL.

The rearrangement uses TRBV7-9 and TRBJ2-1, with TRBD2 matching 11 bases. The CDR3 sequence is 18 residues long. The germline V gene has CDR1 SEHNR and CDR2 FQNEAQ (reference sequence). V lost 1 base and J lost 1; bases outside the gene matches: 6. CDR3 bases: TGTGCCAGCAGCTTAGTAGTCGCTAGCGGGAGGTCCTACAATGAGCAGTTCTTC. Translation: CASSLVVASGRSYNEQFF. Using reference TRBV7-9 and TRBJ2-1 for the parts outside the CDR3, the full variable domain is DTGVSQNPRHKITKRGQNVTFRCDPISEHNRLYWYRQTLGQGPEFLTYFQNEAQLEKSRLLSDRFSAERPKGSFSTLEIQRTEQGDSAMYLCASSLVVASGRSYNEQFFGPGTRLTVL.

This rearrangement joins TRBV23-1 to TRBJ1-5; D perhaps matches TRBD1 (5 bases). TRBV23-1 is labeled an ORF, and its function is uncertain. V was pared by 1 base and J by 5 bases, with 15 bases between. This CDR3 is 16 amino acids long. CDR3 sequence (DNA): TGCGCCAGCAGTCAATGCGACAGAAGGCCGGATCAGCCCCAGCATTTT. Its translation: CASSQCDRRPDQPQHF.

In its sample, this clone was seen once. The chain combines TRBV21-1 with TRBJ1-5; the table gives TRBD1 as D, unverified against the DNA. TRBV21-1 represents a pseudogene. This CDR3 has 19 residues. CDR3 loop: CASSKRQGALCWGNQPQHF. The CDR3 DNA sequence: TGTGCCAGCAGCAAACGACAGGGGGCCTTGTGTTGGGGCAATCAGCCCCAGCATTTT.

The V and J genes are TRBV5-6 and TRBJ1-4; TRBD1 matches at 8 bases. V was pared by 3 bases and J by 8 bases, with 6 bases of the junction left unmatched. In germline, CDR1 is SGHDT, CDR2 YYEEEE. The CDR3 spans 14 residues. The CDR3 sequence is CASSSTGAGEKLFF. CDR3 nucleotide sequence: TGTGCCAGCAGCTCGACAGGGGCGGGAGAAAAACTGTTTTTT.

This chain uses TRBV9 with TRBJ2-1; 7 bases fit TRBD2. Germline CDR1 SGDLS, CDR2 YYNGEE. Germline trimming cut 1 base from V and 3 bases from J; bases unmatched to any gene: 4. The CDR3 contains 15 residues. The CDR3 spells CASSVPGGGYNEQFF. The CDR3 DNA follows: TGTGCCAGCAGCGTACCGGGAGGAGGCTACAATGAGCAGTTCTTC.

The chain couples TRBV6-5 to TRBJ1-1; TRBD1 matches at 7 bases. V trimming: 5 bases; J trimming: 7 bases; junction bases outside the gene matches: 4. The CDR3 runs 12 residues. Germline-derived CDR1 and CDR2 are MNHEY and SVGAGI. The CDR3 protein is CASSTGANEAFF. The CDR3 coding sequence is TGTGCCAGCAGTACAGGGGCCAATGAAGCTTTCTTT.